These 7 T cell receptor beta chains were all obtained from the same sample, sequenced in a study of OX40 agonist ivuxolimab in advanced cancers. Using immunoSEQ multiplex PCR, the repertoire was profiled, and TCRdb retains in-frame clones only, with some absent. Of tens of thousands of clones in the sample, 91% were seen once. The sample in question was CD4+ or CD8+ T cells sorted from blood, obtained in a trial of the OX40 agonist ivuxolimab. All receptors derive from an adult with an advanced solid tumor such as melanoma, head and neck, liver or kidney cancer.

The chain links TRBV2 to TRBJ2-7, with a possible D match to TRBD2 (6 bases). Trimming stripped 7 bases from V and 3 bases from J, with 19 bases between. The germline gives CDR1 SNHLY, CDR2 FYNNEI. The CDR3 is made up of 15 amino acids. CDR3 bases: TGTGCCAGCAAAGACGGAGGGGCCAGCATCTACGAGCAGTACTTC. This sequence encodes CASKDGGASIYEQYF.

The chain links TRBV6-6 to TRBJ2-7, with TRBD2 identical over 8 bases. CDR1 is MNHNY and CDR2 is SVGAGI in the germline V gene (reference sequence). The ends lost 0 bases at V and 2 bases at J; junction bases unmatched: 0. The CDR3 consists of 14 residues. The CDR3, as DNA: TGTGCCAGCAGTTACTCGACTAGCGCCTACGAGCAGTACTTC. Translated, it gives CASSYSTSAYEQYF.

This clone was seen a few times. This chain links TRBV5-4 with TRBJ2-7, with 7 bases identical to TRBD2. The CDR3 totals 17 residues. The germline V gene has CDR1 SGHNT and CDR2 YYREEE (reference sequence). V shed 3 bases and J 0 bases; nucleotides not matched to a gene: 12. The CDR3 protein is CASSSRFGAGSSYEQYF. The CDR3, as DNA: TGTGCCAGCAGCTCCCGGTTCGGAGCGGGAAGCTCCTACGAGCAGTACTTC.

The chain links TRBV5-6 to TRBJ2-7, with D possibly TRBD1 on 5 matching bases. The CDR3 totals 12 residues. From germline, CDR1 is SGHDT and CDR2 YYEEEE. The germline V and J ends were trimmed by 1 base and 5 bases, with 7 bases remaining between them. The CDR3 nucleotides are TGTGCCAGCAGCTTGCTCAGGGACGAGCAGTACTTC. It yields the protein CASSLLRDEQYF.

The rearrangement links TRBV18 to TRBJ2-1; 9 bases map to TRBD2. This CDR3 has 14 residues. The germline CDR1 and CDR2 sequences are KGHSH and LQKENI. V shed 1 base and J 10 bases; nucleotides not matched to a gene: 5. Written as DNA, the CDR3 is TGTGCCAGCTCACCACTAGCGGGAGAGAGGGAGCAGTTCTTC. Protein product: CASSPLAGEREQFF.

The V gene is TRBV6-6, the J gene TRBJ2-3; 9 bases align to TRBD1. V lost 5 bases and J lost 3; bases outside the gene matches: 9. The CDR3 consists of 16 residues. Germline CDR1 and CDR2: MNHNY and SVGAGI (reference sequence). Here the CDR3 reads CASSGQGREWTDTQYF. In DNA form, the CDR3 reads TGTGCCAGCAGTGGACAGGGGCGGGAGTGGACAGATACGCAGTATTTT.

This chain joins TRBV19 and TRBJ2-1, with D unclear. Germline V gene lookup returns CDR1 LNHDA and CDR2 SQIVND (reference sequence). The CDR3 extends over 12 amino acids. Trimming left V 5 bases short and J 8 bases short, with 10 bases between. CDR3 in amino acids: CASSGGSYEQFF. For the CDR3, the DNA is TGTGCCAGTAGTGGCGGCTCCTATGAGCAGTTCTTC.